This TCR beta chain came from a study of blood T cell repertoires in COVID-19. The wider study: The samples span acute and convalescent COVID-19 from the United States, Italy and Spain. T cells, B-cell-depleted T cells, or PBMCs supplied cDNA or gDNA.

Original handling: From reference gene primer amplification, estimates of nucleated cell counts were derived. TCRdb's copy holds only in-frame clones and misses some; the assay was immunoSEQ multiplex PCR. That table supplies the V and J calls and clone size; D and trimming were determined from the DNA. The data hold 200,000 to 250,000 clones, with under 85% observed a single time. Seattle's cohort entered during active infection and was followed longitudinally. The sample taken for sequencing was peripheral blood. This receptor was taken from a young woman with COVID-19, enrolled during active disease.

CDR3 bases: TGTGCCAGCTCACCAGGCGGCCGCTTATCTGGGGCCAACGTCCTGACTTTC. Amino acid sequence: CASSPGGRLSGANVLTF. The V gene is TRBV18, the J gene TRBJ2-6; D uncertain. Germline lookup yields CDR1 KGHSH and CDR2 LQKENI. The CDR3 covers 17 residues. The V and J ends lost 2 bases and 1 base respectively, with 12 bases between them.